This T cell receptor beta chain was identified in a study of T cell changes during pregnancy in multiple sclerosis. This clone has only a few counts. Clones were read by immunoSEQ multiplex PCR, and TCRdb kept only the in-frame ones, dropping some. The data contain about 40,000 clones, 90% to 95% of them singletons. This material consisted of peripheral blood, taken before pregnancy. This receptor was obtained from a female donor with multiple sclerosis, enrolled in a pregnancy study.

Written as DNA, the CDR3 is TGTGCCAGCATCGTCCGTTGGGTAGCGGGCTCCTACGAGCAGTACTTC. Amino acids: CASIVRWVAGSYEQYF. The chain uses TRBV2 and TRBJ2-7, with TRBD2 matching over 7 bases. V was clipped by 7 bases and J by 0 bases; unmatched bases: 12. CDR3 length equals 16 residues. CDR1 and CDR2 from the germline V gene are SNHLY and FYNNEI.